This T cell receptor beta chain was sequenced for a study of blood T cell repertoires in COVID-19. Participants, roughly 18 to 90 years old, spanned more than 20 US areas. In Cohort 3, a recovered donor had either two negative PCRs, clearance, or symptom resolution. Germline V gene sequence: CDR1 SGHTA, CDR2 FQGNSA. V was pared by 1 base and J by 1 base, with 8 bases between. This CDR3 is built from 15 residues. Sequencing was performed with immunoSEQ multiplex PCR; in TCRdb, only in-frame clones are kept and a portion is missing. The table records 250,000 to 350,000 clones, roughly 90% of them present only once.

The source material was PBMCs or T cells enriched from blood (not recorded which). The clonotype was recovered from a woman aged 25-40 years who had recovered from COVID-19. The chain couples TRBV7-2 to TRBJ2-1; D ambiguous. CDR3 sequence reads: CASSLEVASYNEQFF. As DNA, the CDR3 is TGTGCCAGCAGCTTAGAGGTAGCATCCTACAATGAGCAGTTCTTC.